Here is one T cell receptor (beta chain) with its context. Its target is unknown. A much larger clone differs from this one at a single base, so this may be a read error. A modified ARM-PCR protocol with three rounds of nested PCR amplified TCRbeta. TCRdb processed the multiplex PCR reads anew with MiXCR; each CDR3 protein has one entry. The sample yields approximately 150,000 distinct CDR3 sequences, roughly 70% seen once. This record comes from a study of tumor and adjacent non-tumor tissue in lung cancer. Across the study: Aged roughly 31 to 76 years, patients included under 13 men and 5 women with stage I to III disease. General study findings and limits: Top 100 clones took a larger repertoire share in normal lung. Significantly higher TCR diversity was found in tumor than normal lung.

The germline gives CDR1 MNHEY, CDR2 SVGAGI. The CDR3 is made up of 16 amino acids. RNA was extracted from bulk tissue without any cell sorting. Donors were chemotherapy-naive, newly diagnosed lung cancer surgical patients in China, August–November 2014. What was sequenced was lung tumor tissue. The chain carries TRBV6-5 and TRBJ2-1; 7 positions match TRBD1. This receptor was identified in a man aged 55 to 70 with small cell lung cancer. The DNA of the CDR3 is TGTGACAGCAGTTACTGGAGCCAGGGGGTCTTTAATGAGCAGTTCTTC. This translates into CDSSYWSQGVFNEQFF.